Below, 21 T cell receptor beta chains from the same sample are listed, as sequenced in a study of CD8 T cells in ankylosing spondylitis. General study findings and limits: Blood of patients with ankylosing spondylitis appeared to be characterized by a TCR beta motif of several highly homologous variants.

Their cognate antigens are unknown. MiXCR, run by TCRdb on the 5' RACE reads, gives a single entry per CDR3 protein. Here the sample spans approximately 400,000 distinct CDR3 sequences, over 15% being singletons. The sample comprised blood, either unsorted or a sorted T cell fraction (not recorded which). The receptors originated from a male donor with ankylosing spondylitis.

This sequence joins TRBV5-1 and TRBJ2-3; 7 nucleotides match TRBD1. Trimming at V came to 4 bases and at J to 1 base, leaving 3 bases not matched to a gene. This CDR3 spans 14 amino acids. The germline V gene encodes CDR1 SGHRS and CDR2 YFSETQ. The CDR3 nucleotides read TGCGCCAGCAGCGGCGGACAGGGCACAGATACGCAGTATTTT. Protein: CASSGGQGTDTQYF.

The table lists this clonotype with many counts. The rearrangement uses TRBV12-3 or TRBV12-4 and TRBJ2-1, with 10 bases that match TRBD1. The CDR3 runs to 14 residues. V dropped 5 bases and J dropped 8; count of bases not matched to a gene: 6. Here the CDR3 DNA reads TGTGCCAGCAGTCAACGACAGGGGGCGGATGAGCAGTTCTTC. It specifies CASSQRQGADEQFF.

The chain couples TRBV10-3 to TRBJ1-1, with D perhaps TRBD1 (5 bases). CDR1 and CDR2 (germline): ENHRY, SYGVKD. V lost 6 bases, J lost 4 bases, and 24 bases lay in between. The CDR3 contains 17 residues. The CDR3 loop is CAISGNQGARGATEAFF. CDR3 nucleotide sequence: TGTGCCATCAGCGGAAACCAGGGAGCACGGGGTGCCACTGAAGCTTTCTTT.

This clonotype was recorded many times. The rearrangement uses TRBV6-5 and TRBJ1-2; no clear D gene. CDR3 length equals 17 residues. The V gene's germline CDR1 is MNHEY and CDR2 SVGAGI. Trimming left V 0 bases short and J 5 bases short, with 19 bases between. Written as DNA, the CDR3 is TGTGCCAGCAGTTACTCGACTTCCCGGGCTTTGGGTTATGGCTACACCTTC. It translates to CASSYSTSRALGYGYTF.

This rearrangement joins TRBV30 to TRBJ1-1; D may be TRBD1 (5 bases). CDR3 length equals 12 residues. From germline, CDR1 is GTSNPN and CDR2 SVGIG (reference sequence). Trimming removed 3 bases at V and 8 bases at J, with 13 bases between. This CDR3 reads CAWSIAGPEAFF. The CDR3 nucleotides are TGTGCCTGGAGCATTGCGGGGCCCGAAGCTTTCTTT. The whole variable domain, filled in from reference TRBV30 and TRBJ1-1, reads SQTIHQWPATLVQPVGSPLSLECTVEGTSNPNLYWYRQAAGRGLQLLFYSVGIGQISSEVPQNLSASRPQDRQFILSSKKLLLSDSGFYLCAWSIAGPEAFFGQGTRLTVV.

CDR3 coding DNA: TGTGCCAGTAGTATATTTTGGACAGGGCCTTCGGAGCCCCAGCATTTT. As protein: CASSIFWTGPSEPQHF. The chain combines TRBV19 with TRBJ1-5; TRBD1 aligns across 8 bases. Per germline, CDR1 LNHDA and CDR2 SQIVND (reference sequence). CDR3 length: 16 amino acids. The trim removed 2 bases at V and 8 bases at J, leaving 11 bases unmatched.

The chain has TRBV9 and TRBJ2-7, with D possibly called TRBD1 or TRBD2 (7 bases each). The CDR3 spans 16 residues. V was clipped by 1 base and J by 2 bases, with 16 bases between them. Per germline, CDR1 SGDLS and CDR2 YYNGEE. CDR3 sequence reads: CASSVSGTAMTYEQYF. For the CDR3, the DNA is TGTGCCAGCAGCGTAAGCGGGACAGCTATGACCTACGAGCAGTACTTC. Full variable domain (rest looked up from reference TRBV9 and TRBJ2-7): DSGVTQTPKHLITATGQRVTLRCSPRSGDLSVYWYQQSLDQGLQFLIQYYNGEERAKGNILERFSAQQFPDLHSELNLSSLELGDSALYFCASSVSGTAMTYEQYFGPGTRLTVT.

This clonotype was found a few times. V and J are TRBV7-2 and TRBJ2-7; TRBD2 matches at 7 bases. The J segment lost 5 bases and the V segment lost 2 bases, leaving 12 bases of the junction unmatched. The CDR3 totals 16 residues. Germline V CDR1 and CDR2: SGHTA, FQGNSA. DNA of the CDR3: TGTGCCAGCAGCTTAAGTCTGACTAGCCTCGACCACGAGCAGTACTTC. This sequence encodes CASSLSLTSLDHEQYF.

In this sample, this clonotype turned up a few times. V is TRBV18 and J is TRBJ1-1; 10 positions agree with TRBD1. V gave up 4 bases and J gave up 4 bases; unmatched junction bases: 0. The CDR3 has 13 residues. CDR1 is KGHSH, CDR2 LQKENI, per germline. CDR3 nucleotide sequence: TGTGCCAGCTCACGGACAGGGGGCACTGAAGCTTTCTTT. The encoded protein is CASSRTGGTEAFF.

The chain has TRBV12-3 or TRBV12-4 and TRBJ2-3; 8 bases match TRBD2. The V segment lost 4 bases and the J segment 0 bases; nucleotides outside the gene matches: 9. The CDR3 is made up of 17 amino acids. The CDR3 DNA follows: TGTGCCAGCAGTTCAAGCGGGGGCGGTCATAGCACAGATACGCAGTATTTT. Residues: CASSSSGGGHSTDTQYF.

This clonotype was detected only a few times. The chain links TRBV12-3 or TRBV12-4 to TRBJ1-5; 7 bases fit TRBD1. J was trimmed by 0 bases and V by 3 bases; bases with no gene match: 11. There are 18 residues in the CDR3. Here the CDR3 DNA reads TGTGCCAGCAGTTTTAGTAGGGGGACAGTCTATAGCAATCAGCCCCAGCATTTT. Translating it yields CASSFSRGTVYSNQPQHF.

Only a few counts were recorded for this clonotype. This sequence joins TRBV28 and TRBJ1-5; weak D call: TRBD1 (5 bases). Trimming left V 4 bases short and J 3 bases short, with 13 bases between. CDR3 size: 15 residues. The germline V gene encodes CDR1 MDHEN and CDR2 SYDVKM. CDR3 amino acids: CASSSGPPTNQPQHF. The CDR3 DNA reads TGTGCCAGCAGTTCGGGGCCCCCTACCAATCAGCCCCAGCATTTT.

This clonotype occurred a few times. The chain has TRBV11-2 and TRBJ2-1, with TRBD2 matching 7 bases. CDR1 and CDR2 (germline): SGHAT, FQNNGV. The CDR3 has 17 residues. Trimming took 6 bases from V and 0 from J; bases not matched to a gene: 11. CDR3 residues: CASRRTSGESSYNEQFF. The CDR3 DNA follows: TGTGCCAGCAGGAGAACAAGCGGGGAGAGCTCCTACAATGAGCAGTTCTTC.

This clonotype was observed a few times. The chain combines TRBV2 with TRBJ1-1; the D is unclear. Trimming removed 4 bases at V and 1 base at J, with 7 bases between. The CDR3 runs 13 residues. Germline CDR1 SNHLY, CDR2 FYNNEI. The CDR3 sequence: CASSARGNTEAFF. DNA for the CDR3: TGTGCCAGCAGTGCTCGGGGGAACACTGAAGCTTTCTTT.

The chain links TRBV12-3 or TRBV12-4 to TRBJ2-1; tentative D call: TRBD2 (7 bases). V gave up 2 bases and J gave up 3 bases, with 17 bases separating them. The CDR3 runs 17 residues. CDR3 nucleotides: TGTGCCAGCAGTTTACGGGCCGGGCGGGGGCTCTACAATGAGCAGTTCTTC. Translation: CASSLRAGRGLYNEQFF.

At least ten counts were recorded for this clonotype. The V call is TRBV21-1, the J call TRBJ2-7. TRBV21-1 is a pseudogene locus. CDR3 length equals 14 residues. The CDR3 loop reads CATQKSNGPYEQYF. CDR3 nucleotides: TGTGCCACCCAGAAGAGTAATGGACCCTACGAGCAGTACTTC.

This clonotype was detected only a few times. The chain couples TRBV7-3 to TRBJ2-4; 7 bases are shared with TRBD2. The junction had 5 bases not matched to a gene; V was cut back by 2 bases and J by 7 bases. Germline V gives CDR1 SGHTA, CDR2 FQGTGA. The CDR3 length is 14 residues. Written as DNA, the CDR3 is TGTGCCAGCAGCTTAGGTGGGGGGGGGAACATTCAGTACTTC. As protein: CASSLGGGGNIQYF.

The V call is TRBV20-1, the J call TRBJ2-4; 8 positions match TRBD2. Germline V gene data show CDR1 as DFQATT and CDR2 as SNEGSKA (reference sequence). V shed 1 base and J 2 bases; nucleotides not matched to a gene: 1. This CDR3 is 14 amino acids long. The CDR3 region is CSARGGGSKNIQYF. CDR3 coding DNA: TGCAGTGCTAGAGGCGGGGGGTCCAAAAACATTCAGTACTTC.

This clonotype occurred many times. V and J are TRBV20-1 and TRBJ2-3; 10 positions match TRBD2. The germline CDR1 and CDR2 sequences are DFQATT and SNEGSKA (reference sequence). V shed 5 bases, J shed 2 bases, and the junction held 7 bases outside the gene matches. CDR3 length: 15 residues. The CDR3 nucleotides are TGCAGTGCTTCCCGGACTAGCGGATACACAGATACGCAGTATTTT. Translation gives CSASRTSGYTDTQYF.

V gene TRBV20-1 combines with J gene TRBJ1-1; TRBD1 matches at 9 bases. The germline V gene encodes CDR1 DFQATT and CDR2 SNEGSKA (reference sequence). The junction had 11 bases not matched to a gene; V was cut back by 1 base and J by 8 bases. The CDR3 covers 15 residues. The CDR3 sequence is CSARATSGTGTEAFF. The CDR3 nucleotides read TGCAGTGCTAGAGCGACCTCCGGGACAGGGACGGAAGCTTTCTTT.

The table lists this clonotype with a few counts. This chain connects TRBV12-3 or TRBV12-4 to TRBJ1-4, with 11 bases matching TRBD1. The J segment lost 11 bases and the V segment lost 3 bases, leaving 8 bases of the junction unmatched. The CDR3 covers 15 residues. CDR3 in amino acids: CASSFGTGGAEKLFF. CDR3 nucleotide sequence: TGTGCCAGCAGTTTCGGGACAGGGGGTGCGGAGAAACTGTTTTTT.